This TCR beta chain was recorded in a study of graft-versus-host responses after intestinal transplantation. In the case of this clone: Its antigen is as yet unknown.

CDR1 and CDR2 from the germline V gene are MDHEN and SYDVKM. This CDR3 region has 14 residues. Trimming stripped 6 bases from V and 0 bases from J, with 12 bases between. The data were produced by immunoSEQ multiplex PCR, yet TCRdb's version contains in-frame clones alone and is incomplete. The data contain more than 95,000 clones, roughly 84% of them singletons. The chain uses TRBV28 and TRBJ2-7, with a possible D match to TRBD1 (6 bases). Sequencing was performed on unstimulated CD4+ T cells sorted from spleen or lymph node cells, taken before intestinal transplant. The receptor was isolated from a human donor who received an intestinal transplant. CDR3 sequence reads: CASRTTGSSYEQYF. Here the CDR3 DNA reads TGTGCCAGCAGAACTACAGGGAGCTCCTACGAGCAGTACTTC.